This T cell receptor beta chain was captured by sequencing in a study of blood T cell repertoires in COVID-19 (dated by TCRdb to 2019 to 2021). The study in broad terms: The collaborator samples originated in the United States, Italy and Spain and spanned the acute and convalescent phases of COVID-19. Samples came from the ongoing ImmuneRACE study (first 160 participants) plus 1,254 subjects from 6 global collaborators. The prospective study material was composed of cDNA or gDNA derived from T cells, B-cell-depleted T cells, or PBMCs. The dataset comprised deeply sampled blood TCRbeta repertoires from subjects exposed to, actively infected with, or recovered from COVID-19. A de-identified subject ID, COVID-19 status, age in years and sex were almost always included in the sample metadata. HLA class I and class II types, where available, came from metadata supplied by the sample provider rather than from assay-based typing. A freely available public database, intended as a resource for researchers studying the immune response to SARS-CoV-2, is where the repertoires were released.

Whole blood was collected in K2EDTA tubes by collaborating institutions according to the institutions' own protocols. Collaborator samples were shipped for TCRbeta analysis as frozen whole blood, isolated PBMCs, or DNA extracted from either sample type. With regard to this clone: The antigen this receptor binds is unknown. Base quality data are lacking; no much larger clone is found one base away.

TCRbeta CDR3 regions were amplified from genomic DNA using the immunoSEQ Assay, a bias-controlled multiplex PCR. The study's processing was this. Within the assay, amplification of reference gene primers was used to estimate how many nucleated cells each sample contained. To quantify the absolute abundance of each unique TCRbeta CDR3 rearrangement, sequence reads were collapsed and filtered. For each sample, productive Simpson clonality was calculated as the square root of Simpson's diversity index across productive rearrangements. The table comes from immuneACCESS by way of TCRdb, which keeps in-frame sequences with V and J called. Part of the clones is missing from these tables; in studies checked, under half for an unresolved V gene and the rest for unknown reasons. Clonal size and the V and J genes are those of that table, whereas D and trimming came from the DNA. A total of about 97,000 clones appear in this sample, approximately 84% of them only once. In total, the top ten clones hold about 4% of the sample.

In the germline V gene (reference sequence), CDR1 corresponds to LNHDA and CDR2 to SQIVND. At the junction V is shortened by 3 bases and J by 3 bases, with 12 bases in between. The CDR3 spans 14 residues, from the cysteine through the phenylalanine. Solely the CDR3 DNA is kept, with 42 bases framed from the first base. Results and caveats for the whole study, not just this receptor: The quantity of clinical and demographic metadata differed by source and by participant and was supplied without curation.

Sequenced material: peripheral blood. The clonotype originates from a man aged 55 to 70 with acute or convalescent COVID-19. The rearranged chain carries TRBV19 and TRBJ2-7, and the D gene may be TRBD1, 5 bases matching. The sequenced DNA is TGTGCCAGTAGTATTGGTAGGGGAATCTACGAGCAGTACTTC. It translates as CASSIGRGIYEQYF.